This TCR beta chain is drawn from a study of CD8 T cells in Susac syndrome. Comment on this clonotype: Its antigen is unidentified.

Negative magnetic isolation gave CD8+ and CD4+ cells; FACS enriched CD8+ TEMRA. Findings and caveats of the study: As the study acknowledged, the number of individuals who were part of its TCR sequencing and HLA analysis was relatively small.

This CDR3 is 14 amino acids long. CDR1 LNHDA and CDR2 SQIVND come from the germline V gene (reference sequence). The V end lost 3 bases, the J end lost 5 bases, and 13 bases lay between the germline ends. A quantity of roughly 0.5 to 1 ug RNA underwent reverse transcription using random hexamers. A multiplex approach, immunoSEQ multiplex PCR, amplified TCR beta CDR3 across 54 Vbeta and 13 Jbeta. Via MiXCR, TCRdb re-called the immunoSEQ multiplex PCR reads, giving one row per CDR3 protein. The table shows 150,000 or so distinct CDR3 sequences, with approximately 93% occurring only once. The rearrangement joins TRBV19 to TRBJ1-2; D is uncertain. The sequence was collected from a human donor with multiple sclerosis. The specimen was CD4+ T cells from PBMCs. CDR3 region: CASSIPGLWYGYTF. For the CDR3, the DNA is TGTGCCAGTAGTATCCCAGGCCTTTGGTATGGCTACACCTTC.